This T cell receptor (beta chain) came from a study of siplizumab effects on memory and regulatory T cells (dated by TCRdb to the late 2010s). Some background on the complete study: The effect of the anti-CD2 antibody siplizumab on alloreactive T-cell subsets was examined in allogeneic mixed lymphocyte reactions constructed from human PBMCs. The paper as a whole reports these results and caveats: Because sequences at frequencies below about 10^-5 were poorly captured, only a minor fraction of alloreactive clones could be mapped back to unstimulated subsets. The suppressive function of proliferating Tregs from siplizumab cultures was not functionally confirmed. Of the alloreactive CD4+ clones that could be mapped, the Treg-derived share averaged around 70% with siplizumab compared with approximately 30% in control reactions. Unstimulated naive T cells appeared to be more diverse than memory T cells, and naive cells seemed to make a substantial contribution to the alloresponse. The cumulative frequency of alloreactive sequences that could be traced back to unstimulated CD4+ memory T cells was significantly reduced by siplizumab. Roughly 75-95% of proliferating CD4+ or CD8+ clones could not be assigned a naive or memory phenotype.

Sorted unstimulated T cells, along with proliferating T cells recovered from mixed lymphocyte reactions, underwent TCRbeta CDR3 sequencing. Fresh whole blood from nine to ten HLA-typed healthy donors was used as the source from which PBMCs were isolated. The CDR3 goes from the cysteine to the phenylalanine over 14 residues. The read is trimmed to its CDR3 DNA, 42 bases read in frame from base 1. V loses 5 bases at its end and J loses 7 bases; junction bases beyond the gene matches: 5. The germline V gene gives CDR1 as MNHEY and CDR2 as SVGAGI. This clone was seen only once. There is no known antigen for this receptor. One base away there is no much larger clone; base qualities are not given. Library preparation used the immunoSEQ multiplex PCR assay. Each sample had 9 x 10^4 or so TCR templates assayed by the deep sequencing platform. Genomic DNA extracted from sorted T cells was the material used for TCRbeta CDR3 sequencing. On the study's bioinformatics: The R programming language was used for clonal analysis of the TCRbeta CDR3 data. Alloreactive CD4+ and CD8+ clones were defined by comparing unstimulated samples with post-reaction CFSE-low samples. By matching sequences to the repertoires of sorted unstimulated Treg and non-Treg cells, each alloreactive CD4+ clone was assigned a regulatory or non-regulatory origin. The immuneACCESS repertoire file appears here via TCRdb, limited to in-frame rearrangements. These files lack a portion of the clones; in checked studies, under half of the deficit traces to unresolved V genes, and the cause of the others is not known. From that table come the V and J calls and clone size; the DNA was used to work out D and trimming. In this sample the table shows 100,000 or so clones, around nine tenths of which occur a single time. The ten largest clones take up 0.85% to 1.3% of the sample.

The TCR was taken from a human donor in good health. Sequenced: CD4+ T cells sorted from blood. This chain is built from TRBV6-5 and TRBJ2-7; TRBD2 lines up with 13 middle nucleotides. The sequence in DNA is TGTGCCAGCAGTCGGACTAGCGGGAGCCGAGAGCAGTACTTC. It translates to CASSRTSGSREQYF.